The clone carrying this TCR beta chain showed up many times. Its antigen is unidentified. The data stem from a study of read filtering for tumor transcriptome and immune sequencing. The study's findings and limits: IR-seq and RNA-seq agreed better without single-read clonotypes.

Trimming removed 1 base at V and 4 bases at J, with 11 bases between. Germline CDR1 and CDR2: LGHDT and YNNKEL (reference sequence). The CDR3 length is 14 residues. Molecular barcoded adaptors covering alpha/delta and beta/gamma chains were used on approximately 440 ng RNA. TCRdb passed the reads through MiXCR, listing each CDR3 protein once. Of some 38,000 distinct CDR3 sequences detected, over 11% appear once; the ten largest clones hold 6.5% to 8.5%. Source material: a population of CD138-negative cells sorted from bone marrow. The sequence derives from a donor at least 40 years old with multiple myeloma. The chain combines TRBV3-1 with TRBJ2-7, with D hard to call. CDR3 in DNA: TGTGCCAGCAGCCAAGGGGTCAGAGATTACGAGCAGTACTTC. Translation gives CASSQGVRDYEQYF.